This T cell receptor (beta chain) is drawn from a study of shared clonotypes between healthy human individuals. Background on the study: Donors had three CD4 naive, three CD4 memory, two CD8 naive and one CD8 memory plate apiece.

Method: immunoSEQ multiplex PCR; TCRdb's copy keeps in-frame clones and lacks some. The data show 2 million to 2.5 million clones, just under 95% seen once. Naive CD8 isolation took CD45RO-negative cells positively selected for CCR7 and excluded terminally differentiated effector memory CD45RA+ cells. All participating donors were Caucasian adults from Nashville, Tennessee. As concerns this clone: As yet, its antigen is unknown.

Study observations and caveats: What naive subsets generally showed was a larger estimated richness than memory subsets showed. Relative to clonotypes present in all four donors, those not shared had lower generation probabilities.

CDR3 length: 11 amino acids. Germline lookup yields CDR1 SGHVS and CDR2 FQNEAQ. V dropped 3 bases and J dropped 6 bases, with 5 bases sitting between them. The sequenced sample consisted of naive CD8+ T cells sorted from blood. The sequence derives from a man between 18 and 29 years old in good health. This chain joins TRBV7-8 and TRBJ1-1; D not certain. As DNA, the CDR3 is TGTGCCAGCAGCTTCGGGGCTGAAGCTTTCTTT. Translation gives CASSFGAEAFF.